Below, one T cell receptor (beta chain) is given with its context. This sample was taken from a study of T cell changes during pregnancy in multiple sclerosis. The CDR3 extends over 15 amino acids. J lost 1 base, V lost 0 bases, and 0 bases had no gene match. Per the germline V gene, CDR1 is SGHRS and CDR2 is YFSETQ. This table comes from immunoSEQ multiplex PCR, and its TCRdb copy is limited to in-frame clones, with some not included. The data hold 20,000 to 25,000 clones, with about 90% observed a single time. This specimen was CD8+ T cells from peripheral blood mononuclear cells, taken in the second trimester of pregnancy. This sequence was found in a female donor in good health, enrolled as a control in a pregnancy study. This rearrangement joins TRBV5-1 to TRBJ1-3, with 8 positions matching TRBD1. The CDR3 loop is CASSLDRGSGNTIYF. CDR3 DNA sequence: TGCGCCAGCAGCTTGGACAGGGGGTCTGGAAACACCATATATTTT.